These 13 T cell receptor beta chains share one sample of origin, sequenced in a study of radiotherapy plus CTLA-4 blockade in lung cancer. The protocol was immunoSEQ multiplex PCR, while the TCRdb copy is restricted to in-frame clones and leaves out a portion. The sample carries more than 90,000 clones, 81% recorded once. Material: peripheral blood, obtained from a patient treated with radiotherapy plus ipilimumab. All receptors come from a human donor with non-small cell lung cancer that progressed on radiotherapy plus ipilimumab. Some clones in this sample may be carry-over from other donors' samples.

This sequence joins TRBV7-2 and TRBJ1-5, with D perhaps matching TRBD1 (5 bases). V was trimmed by 4 bases and J by 3 bases, leaving 16 bases between them. CDR1 SGHTA and CDR2 FQGNSA come from the germline V gene. The CDR3 covers 16 residues. CDR3 region: CASSSPMAGFNQPQHF. Written as DNA, the CDR3 is TGTGCCAGCAGCTCCCCGATGGCAGGGTTCAATCAGCCCCAGCATTTT.

This clone has only one observation. The CDR3 DNA reads TGTGCCAGCAGCGCGGGAGGGACAGGCCATAATTCACCCCTCCACTTT. Protein sequence: CASSAGGTGHNSPLHF. This chain joins TRBV7-6 and TRBJ1-6; 8 bases match TRBD1. The V gene end was trimmed by 5 bases and the J gene end by 5 bases; junction bases not matched to a gene: 8. The length of the CDR3 is 16 residues. Germline V gene lookup returns CDR1 SGHVS and CDR2 FNYEAQ.

DNA of the CDR3: TGTGCCAGCAGCTCCGCTGGACAGGAATCTTACGAGCAGTACTTC. It translates to CASSSAGQESYEQYF. This sequence joins TRBV7-2 and TRBJ2-7; 7 positions agree with TRBD1. Unmatched junction bases numbered 10, after V lost 4 bases and J lost 4 bases. This CDR3 is built from 15 residues. CDR1 and CDR2 from the germline V gene are SGHTA and FQGNSA. Supplemented by reference TRBV7-2 and TRBJ2-7, the full variable domain reads GAGVSQSPSNKVTEKGKDVELRCDPISGHTALYWYRQSLGQGLEFLIYFQGNSAPDKSGLPSDRFSAERTGGSVSTLTIQRTQQEDSAVYLCASSSAGQESYEQYFGPGTRLTVT.

The chain uses TRBV4-1 and TRBJ2-7; TRBD1 is a possible D gene (5 bases). V was trimmed by 0 bases and J by 0 bases, leaving 12 bases between them. CDR1 MGHRA and CDR2 YSYEKL come from the germline V gene. This CDR3 is 16 amino acids long. CDR3 sequence reads: CASSQDRGIYSYEQYF. In DNA, the CDR3 is TGCGCCAGCAGCCAAGATAGGGGCATATACTCCTACGAGCAGTACTTC.

This clone was counted once. This chain uses TRBV27 with TRBJ2-3; 15 nucleotides agree with TRBD2. This CDR3 comprises 19 residues. V shed 5 bases and J 1 base; nucleotides not matched to a gene: 10. Germline V gene data show CDR1 as MNHEY and CDR2 as SMNVEV (reference sequence). The CDR3 nucleotides read TGTGCCAGCAGTCTATTCCCGGGACTAGCGGGGGGCCGCACAGATACGCAGTATTTT. The encoded protein is CASSLFPGLAGGRTDTQYF.

The chain links TRBV2 to TRBJ2-3; 10 positions match TRBD2. Trimming at V came to 2 bases and at J to 8 bases, leaving 10 bases not matched to a gene. The CDR3 totals 16 residues. Germline V lookup: CDR1 SNHLY, CDR2 FYNNEI. This CDR3 reads CASSELPASGGATQYF. The CDR3 DNA is TGTGCCAGCAGTGAACTCCCGGCTAGCGGGGGTGCTACGCAGTATTTT.

V gene TRBV11-2 combines with J gene TRBJ2-7; D not resolved. CDR3 length: 13 amino acids. Looked up from germline, CDR1 is SGHAT and CDR2 is FQNNGV. V was clipped by 5 bases and J by 4 bases, with 12 bases between them. The DNA of the CDR3 is TGTGCCAGCAGCCATTCTTCCCATTACGAGCAGTACTTC. Residues: CASSHSSHYEQYF.

This chain's CDR3 is CASSLSWGEAYEQYF. DNA of the CDR3: TGTGCCAGCAGCTTATCGTGGGGGGAAGCCTACGAGCAGTACTTC. The J gene is TRBJ2-7, the V gene TRBV7-2; perhaps TRBD2 as D (6 bases). V was cut by 2 bases and J by 2 bases, with 13 bases left in between. Germline CDR1 SGHTA, CDR2 FQGNSA. This CDR3 comprises 15 residues.

In its sample, this clone was seen once. The same CDR3 is also encoded by other DNA sequences in this sample. This chain joins TRBV11-2 and TRBJ2-7; D call uncertain. The CDR3 runs to 12 residues. Germline V CDR1 and CDR2: SGHAT, FQNNGV. V was clipped by 3 bases and J by 2 bases, with 5 bases between them. CDR3 residues: CASSFRPYEQYF. Written as DNA, the CDR3 is TGTGCCAGCAGCTTCCGTCCCTACGAGCAGTACTTC.

This chain joins TRBV2 and TRBJ2-3; 7 nucleotides line up with TRBD1. Trimming removed 6 bases from V and 6 bases from J; junction bases left unmatched: 3. This CDR3 comprises 12 residues. Germline V gene data show CDR1 as SNHLY and CDR2 as FYNNEI. CDR3 residues: CASSGDSDTQYF. Written as DNA, the CDR3 is TGTGCCAGCAGCGGGGACAGTGATACGCAGTATTTT. The variable domain in full, with the rest retrieved from reference TRBV2 and TRBJ2-3, is EPEVTQTPSHQVTQMGQEVILRCVPISNHLYFYWYRQILGQKVEFLVSFYNNEISEKSEIFDDQFSVERPDGSNFTLKIRSTKLEDSAMYFCASSGDSDTQYFGPGTRLTVL.

V gene TRBV4-2 combines with J gene TRBJ2-5; no clear D gene. Gene TRBJ2-7 matches the end of the DNA better, so the J call may be wrong. Looked up from germline, CDR1 is LGHNA and CDR2 is YNFKEQ. CDR3 length: 12 residues. The CDR3 coding sequence is TGTGCCAGCAGCCCCCCGGCCTACGAGCAGTACTTC. Its translation: CASSPPAYEQYF.

V usage is TRBV6-6 and J usage is TRBJ1-1; D possibly corresponds to TRBD1 (5 bases). Germline assignment: CDR1 MNHNY and CDR2 SVGAGI (reference sequence). CDR3 length: 13 residues. Between the trimmed V and J ends, which lost 4 bases and 3 bases, there was a span of 9 bases. The CDR3 bases are TGTGCCAGCAGTTTAGGGGTATACACTGAAGCTTTCTTT. The encoded protein is CASSLGVYTEAFF.

The rearrangement joins TRBV11-2 to TRBJ1-1; possible D gene TRBD1, 5 bases. CDR3 length equals 14 residues. Germline-derived CDR1 and CDR2 are SGHAT and FQNNGV. Trimming stripped 6 bases from V and 8 bases from J, with 19 bases between. The CDR3 is CASSRPRKGLEAFF. For the CDR3, the DNA is TGTGCCAGCAGTCGGCCGCGAAAGGGGTTAGAAGCTTTCTTT.